The rows below give T cell receptor beta chains drawn from one sample of a study of a mutant IDH1 vaccine in newly diagnosed glioma. Generated by immunoSEQ multiplex PCR, the TCRdb table keeps only in-frame clones and is missing some. The data show 40,000 or so clones, approximately 80% seen once. For these TCRs, the target antigens are not known. This specimen consisted of PBMCs, obtained from a glioma patient whose treatment included an IDH1 peptide vaccine. The receptors shown here come from a man aged 18 to 29 with glioma. Some clones in this sample may be carry-over from other donors' samples. CDR3s include the opening cysteine and the closing phenylalanine or tryptophan. Each record gives: D gene, J gene, clone size, V gene, CDR3 DNA, CDR3 protein. A D gene is named only where the DNA matches it firmly. The size entry is marked missing in some rows and otherwise reads once, few, many or a size class.

d_gene: TRBD1
j_gene: TRBJ2-7
abundance: .
v_gene: TRBV2
CDR3nt: TGTGCCAGCATGGTTCTTCCCGGGACAGTCTACGAGCAGTACTTC
CDR3aa: CASMVLPGTVYEQYF

d_gene: .
j_gene: TRBJ1-1
abundance: .
v_gene: TRBV14
CDR3nt: TGTGCCAGCAGCCAAGGTCTAAGCACTGAAGCTTTCTTT
CDR3aa: CASSQGLSTEAFF

d_gene: .
j_gene: TRBJ1-2
abundance: .
v_gene: TRBV30
CDR3nt: TGTGCCTGTATCCAACGGGCGGGGAGGTATGGCTACACCTTC
CDR3aa: CACIQRAGRYGYTF

d_gene: .
j_gene: TRBJ2-7
abundance: .
v_gene: TRBV10-3
CDR3nt: TGTGCCATCAGCGAGTTATACGAGCAGTACTTC
CDR3aa: CAISELYEQYF

d_gene: TRBD1
j_gene: TRBJ2-7
abundance: .
v_gene: TRBV7-9
CDR3nt: TGTGCCAGCAGCTTGGTAGGACAGGGTATTTTCTACGAGCAGTACTTC
CDR3aa: CASSLVGQGIFYEQYF

d_gene: TRBD1
j_gene: TRBJ2-1
abundance: .
v_gene: TRBV15
CDR3nt: TGTGCCACCAGCAGAGGACTGGGACAAGGGGGCTATGAGCAGTTCTTC
CDR3aa: CATSRGLGQGGYEQFF

d_gene: TRBD1
j_gene: TRBJ2-7
abundance: .
v_gene: TRBV4-2
CDR3nt: TGTGCCAGCAGCCAAGTGGGAGACAGGGACTCCTACGAGCAGTACTTC
CDR3aa: CASSQVGDRDSYEQYF

d_gene: .
j_gene: TRBJ1-2
abundance: .
v_gene: TRBV4-2
CDR3nt: TGTGCCAGCAGCCAAGAGGGGGGGAGCTATGGCTACACCTTC
CDR3aa: CASSQEGGSYGYTF

d_gene: .
j_gene: TRBJ2-1
abundance: few
v_gene: TRBV7-2
CDR3nt: TGTGCCAGCAGCCCCCGTACCACGGGCTACAATGAGCAGTTCTTC
CDR3aa: CASSPRTTGYNEQFF

d_gene: .
j_gene: TRBJ1-5
abundance: .
v_gene: TRBV25-1
CDR3nt: TGTGCCAGCAGTGCGTCAGGGAGTCCGGGACGCAATCAGCCCCAGCATTTT
CDR3aa: CASSASGSPGRNQPQHF

d_gene: TRBD1
j_gene: TRBJ1-1
abundance: few
v_gene: TRBV30
CDR3nt: TGTGCCTGGAGTGGCCCCGGGACAGGGGTGAACACTGAAGCTTTCTTT
CDR3aa: CAWSGPGTGVNTEAFF

d_gene: .
j_gene: TRBJ2-5
abundance: .
v_gene: TRBV4-1
CDR3nt: TGCGCCAGCAGCCAAGAAACGGGACGGAAGACCCAGTACTTC
CDR3aa: CASSQETGRKTQYF

d_gene: .
j_gene: TRBJ1-1
abundance: once
v_gene: TRBV7-9
CDR3nt: TGTGCCAGCAGCTACTATCAGAACACTGAAGCTTTCTTT
CDR3aa: CASSYYQNTEAFF

d_gene: .
j_gene: TRBJ1-5
abundance: .
v_gene: TRBV30
CDR3nt: TGTGCCTGGAGTGTAGGCAGGGGACCCTATAGCAATCAGCCCCAGCATTTT
CDR3aa: CAWSVGRGPYSNQPQHF

d_gene: .
j_gene: TRBJ1-2
abundance: .
v_gene: TRBV19
CDR3nt: TGTGCCAGTAGTATTAGGTATGGCTACACCTTC
CDR3aa: CASSIRYGYTF

d_gene: TRBD1
j_gene: TRBJ2-1
abundance: .
v_gene: TRBV5-4
CDR3nt: TGTGCCAGCAGCTTGGTAAAGGGGGCCTCCAATGAGCAGTTCTTC
CDR3aa: CASSLVKGASNEQFF

d_gene: .
j_gene: TRBJ2-1
abundance: .
v_gene: TRBV5-5
CDR3nt: TGTGCCAGCAGCTTTGATCGTCCCTCCTACAATGAGCAGTTCTTC
CDR3aa: CASSFDRPSYNEQFF

d_gene: .
j_gene: TRBJ2-7
abundance: .
v_gene: TRBV7-2
CDR3nt: TGTGCCAGCAGCTTAGATGGGACGTACGAGCAGTACTTC
CDR3aa: CASSLDGTYEQYF

d_gene: .
j_gene: TRBJ2-3
abundance: once
v_gene: TRBV5-1
CDR3nt: TGCGCCAGCAGCTTTGGGGCTAGCACAGATACGCAGTATTTT
CDR3aa: CASSFGASTDTQYF

d_gene: TRBD2
j_gene: TRBJ2-7
abundance: .
v_gene: TRBV6-5
CDR3nt: TGTGCCAGTCTTAGCGGGAGCTCCTACGAGCAGTACTTC
CDR3aa: CASLSGSSYEQYF

d_gene: .
j_gene: TRBJ2-1
abundance: few
v_gene: TRBV28
CDR3nt: TGTGCCAGCAGTTTAAGGGACAGCGGGATTGGCGACGAGCAGTTCTTC
CDR3aa: CASSLRDSGIGDEQFF

d_gene: TRBD1
j_gene: TRBJ1-5
abundance: .
v_gene: TRBV2
CDR3nt: TGTGCCAGCAGTGAATGGGGACAGTATCAGCCCCAGCATTTT
CDR3aa: CASSEWGQYQPQHF

d_gene: TRBD2
j_gene: TRBJ2-5
abundance: .
v_gene: TRBV9
CDR3nt: TGTGCCAGCAGCGTAGCCCCGACTAGCGGGGGACTAGAGACCCAGTACTTC
CDR3aa: CASSVAPTSGGLETQYF

d_gene: .
j_gene: TRBJ2-3
abundance: once
v_gene: TRBV27
CDR3nt: TGTGCCAGCAGTCTACCTTCCACAGATACGCAGTATTTT
CDR3aa: CASSLPSTDTQYF

d_gene: TRBD1
j_gene: TRBJ2-2
abundance: .
v_gene: TRBV11-3
CDR3nt: TGTGCCAGCAGCCTGACAGGGATTGGGGCCGGGGAGCTGTTTTTT
CDR3aa: CASSLTGIGAGELFF

d_gene: TRBD1
j_gene: TRBJ2-7
abundance: .
v_gene: TRBV4-2
CDR3nt: TGTGCCAGCAGCCATGGGACAGGGACCTACGAGCAGTACTTC
CDR3aa: CASSHGTGTYEQYF

d_gene: .
j_gene: TRBJ1-2
abundance: .
v_gene: TRBV2
CDR3nt: TGTGCCAGCAGTGAAGTAGGGATCCTCGCTAACTATGGCTACACCTTC
CDR3aa: CASSEVGILANYGYTF